A single sample gave rise to the 21 T cell receptor beta chains below, sequenced in a study of T-cell reconstitution after alpha-beta-depleted transplantation in children (dated by TCRdb to the mid-2010s). Library creation used PCR. Sequencing was performed on an Illumina HiSeq 2500. To normalize quantification of the TCRbeta repertoire, the TCR libraries were built with molecular barcoding that relied on unique molecular identifiers. TCRdb ran its own pipeline on the public reads, namely fastp trimming at Q25 and MiXCR clone calling, and kept in-frame beta chains. Identical CDR3 protein sequences are pooled into one entry, listed with their most common genes and DNA. This sample has roughly 790,000 distinct CDR3 sequences in its table, and under 20% of those were observed once. Jointly, the top ten make up just under 5% of the sample. The sample's treatment or condition, from its label and the paper: allogeneic hematopoietic cell transplantation with graft depleted of TCRalphabeta T cells and CD19 B cells.

The specimen was PBMCs, mostly from graft donor cells, collected 360 days after TCRalphabeta/CD19-depleted stem cell transplant. Every receptor here comes from a male patient younger than 18 who had a stem cell transplant for acute lymphoblastic leukemia, so the T cells may come from the graft donor.

This clonotype was seen more than once but under ten times. The chain is built from TRBV5-5 and TRBJ2-1; D perhaps matches TRBD2 (5 bases). This CDR3 spans 15 amino acids. The ends were cut back, 0 bases at V and 3 bases at J, with 10 bases in the middle. Germline V gives CDR1 SGHKS, CDR2 YYEKEE (reference sequence). CDR3 bases: TGTGCCAGCAGCTTGGAGGGAGCCCGCTACAATGAGCAGTTCTTC. Protein: CASSLEGARYNEQFF.

This clonotype was counted between two and nine times. This rearrangement joins TRBV6-2 or TRBV6-3 to TRBJ2-1, with 10 bases fitting TRBD1. Germline V lookup: CDR1 MNHEY, CDR2 SVGEGT. The CDR3 is 16 amino acids. Losses at the gene ends were 7 bases for V and 4 bases for J; bases not matched to a gene: 10. CDR3 amino acids: CASKGRGTGEYNEQFF. The CDR3 bases are TGTGCCAGCAAAGGGCGGGGGACAGGGGAATACAATGAGCAGTTCTTC.

The chain uses TRBV5-1 and TRBJ2-3; a weak D match, TRBD2 (6 bases). Looked up from germline, CDR1 is SGHRS and CDR2 is YFSETQ. Trimming pared 0 bases from V and 5 bases from J, leaving 16 bases between. The CDR3 runs 16 residues. The CDR3 is CASSLAPGREGDTQYF. CDR3 bases: TGCGCCAGCAGCTTGGCTCCCGGGAGAGAAGGAGATACGCAGTATTTT.

This clonotype occurred many times. The chain is built from TRBV12-3 or TRBV12-4 and TRBJ2-7; 15 bases fit TRBD2. The CDR3 has 17 amino acids. Trimming removed 6 bases from V and 2 bases from J; junction bases left unmatched: 8. The CDR3, as DNA: TGTGCCAGCAGCCAGGGACTAGCGGGAGGTATTACCTACGAGCAGTACTTC. This translates into CASSQGLAGGITYEQYF.

This chain uses TRBV5-1 with TRBJ2-6; 12 bases fit TRBD2. Germline assignment: CDR1 SGHRS and CDR2 YFSETQ. The CDR3 runs 17 residues. Germline trimming cut 4 bases from V and 1 base from J; bases unmatched to any gene: 3. The CDR3 coding sequence is TGCGCCAGCAGCACAGGACTAGCGGGGTCTGGGGCCAACGTCCTGACTTTC. Its translation is CASSTGLAGSGANVLTF.

This rearrangement joins TRBV7-9 to TRBJ1-2; TRBD1 is a possible D gene (5 bases). The germline V and J ends were trimmed by 5 bases and 3 bases, with 19 bases remaining between them. Germline V gene lookup returns CDR1 SEHNR and CDR2 FQNEAQ (reference sequence). The CDR3 is made up of 16 amino acids. The CDR3 is CASSSGPGLYYYGYTF. The CDR3 DNA reads TGTGCCAGCAGCAGCGGTCCAGGGCTTTACTACTATGGCTACACCTTC.

This clonotype was detected ten times or more. The chain joins TRBV5-1 to TRBJ2-7, with D unresolved. The CDR3 spans 14 residues. Trimming removed 0 bases at V and 2 bases at J, with 9 bases between. CDR1 SGHRS and CDR2 YFSETQ come from the germline V gene. CDR3 in amino acids: CASSLVASPYEQYF. As DNA, the CDR3 is TGCGCCAGCAGCTTGGTAGCCTCCCCCTACGAGCAGTACTTC.

The rearrangement uses TRBV5-8 and TRBJ2-3; D remains ambiguous. Germline CDR1 is SGHTS and CDR2 is YDEGEE. V dropped 5 bases and J dropped 2 bases, with 12 bases sitting between them. The CDR3 covers 14 residues. CDR3 region: CASRTVGSTDTQYF. The CDR3 region has the DNA TGTGCCAGCAGGACGGTCGGATCCACAGATACGCAGTATTTT.

There are a few counts of this clonotype. This chain joins TRBV20-1 and TRBJ1-5; TRBD1 aligns across 10 bases. Germline V gene data show CDR1 as DFQATT and CDR2 as SNEGSKA (reference sequence). CDR3 length: 14 residues. After removal of 6 bases from V and 6 bases from J, the junction contained 8 bases not matched to a gene. The CDR3 loop reads CSAPTGGPRQPQHF. CDR3 DNA: TGCAGTGCCCCGACAGGGGGCCCTCGTCAGCCCCAGCATTTT.

This chain joins TRBV27 and TRBJ2-7, with a possible D match to TRBD1 (5 bases). The CDR3 is made up of 15 amino acids. Germline values: CDR1 MNHEY, CDR2 SMNVEV (reference sequence). Trimming removed 1 base from V and 5 bases from J, with 15 bases in between. The CDR3 DNA reads as TGTGCCAGCAGTTTATTGTTGGGCAGGGTCGACGAGCAGTACTTC. Its protein product is CASSLLLGRVDEQYF.

The CDR3 spells CSVEWPKPAGTRTHEQYF. The CDR3 coding sequence is TGCAGCGTTGAATGGCCGAAGCCCGCCGGGACTAGAACCCACGAGCAGTACTTC. V and J are TRBV29-1 and TRBJ2-7, with TRBD2 matching over 8 bases. Germline V CDR1 and CDR2: SQVTM, ANQGSEA. V was clipped by 2 bases and J by 5 bases; unmatched bases: 20. This CDR3 comprises 18 residues.

This clonotype showed up many times. The chain links TRBV20-1 to TRBJ2-7; D might be TRBD1 (6 bases). The V and J ends lost 2 bases and 1 base respectively, with 12 bases between them. The CDR3 has 14 residues. Germline CDR1 DFQATT, CDR2 SNEGSKA (reference sequence). The CDR3 region is CSARLSGESYEQYF. Written as DNA, the CDR3 is TGCAGTGCTAGATTATCAGGGGAGTCCTACGAGCAGTACTTC.

This clonotype was counted a few times. The chain carries TRBV24-1 and TRBJ2-1; 9 bases line up with TRBD2. Germline V gene data show CDR1 as KGHDR and CDR2 as SFDVKD. This CDR3 is built from 13 residues. The V and J ends lost 6 bases and 8 bases, in that order; junction bases with no gene match: 4. CDR3 bases: TGTGCCACCAGTAAAGCGGGAGGCTATGAGCAGTTCTTC. It encodes CATSKAGGYEQFF.

This clonotype showed up many times. The rearrangement links TRBV5-1 to TRBJ2-1, with 8 bases aligning to TRBD2. Germline-derived CDR1 and CDR2 are SGHRS and YFSETQ. V shed 6 bases and J 5 bases; nucleotides not matched to a gene: 10. The CDR3 extends over 15 amino acids. This CDR3 is CASTPWTSSNNEQFF. The CDR3 region has the DNA TGCGCCAGCACCCCATGGACTAGCAGCAACAATGAGCAGTTCTTC.

V and J are TRBV4-2 and TRBJ2-7, with 7 bases aligning to TRBD2. V dropped 1 base and J dropped 2; count of bases not matched to a gene: 8. The germline V gene encodes CDR1 LGHNA and CDR2 YNFKEQ. The length of the CDR3 is 16 residues. CDR3 in amino acids: CASSQVGGGSPYEQYF. CDR3 sequence (DNA): TGTGCCAGCAGCCAAGTCGGTGGCGGGAGTCCCTACGAGCAGTACTTC.

In this sample, this clonotype turned up a few times. The rearrangement uses TRBV30 and TRBJ2-1, with 7 bases fitting TRBD2. CDR1 GTSNPN and CDR2 SVGIG come from the germline V gene (reference sequence). CDR3 length: 14 residues. V was clipped by 3 bases and J by 7 bases; unmatched bases: 9. In DNA, the CDR3 is TGTGCCTGGAGAGGGGAGGGCTCTTTGAATGAGCAGTTCTTC. Its protein is CAWRGEGSLNEQFF.

The sample holds many counts of this clonotype. The V call is TRBV5-1, the J call TRBJ2-7, with unresolved D. V lost 0 bases, J lost 2 bases, and 6 bases lay in between. This CDR3 contains 13 residues. Germline CDR1 and CDR2: SGHRS and YFSETQ. The CDR3 reads CASSLAAAYEQYF. For the CDR3, the DNA is TGCGCCAGCAGCTTGGCTGCAGCCTACGAGCAGTACTTC.

This clonotype was counted between two and nine times. The V and J genes are TRBV11-1 and TRBJ1-2, with TRBD1 identical over 10 bases. Germline trimming cut 1 base from V and 0 bases from J; bases unmatched to any gene: 8. The CDR3 contains 18 residues. From germline, CDR1 is SGHAT and CDR2 FQDESV (reference sequence). The DNA for the CDR3 is TGTGCCAGCAGCTTAGTGTGGGACAGGGGTCCAGCTAACTATGGCTACACCTTC. Its translation: CASSLVWDRGPANYGYTF.

This clonotype was seen a handful of times. The gene calls are TRBV6-5 and TRBJ1-5, with D unresolved. Per germline, CDR1 MNHEY and CDR2 SVGAGI. V was trimmed by 6 bases and J by 2 bases, leaving 8 bases between them. This CDR3 comprises 13 residues. The CDR3 loop is CASSITRNQPQHF. The CDR3 region has the DNA TGTGCCAGCAGCATCACGCGCAATCAGCCCCAGCATTTT.

This clonotype was seen only a few times. The V gene is TRBV12-3 or TRBV12-4, the J gene TRBJ2-5; no reliable D call. CDR3 length: 14 residues. Trimming cost V 2 bases and J 5 bases, with 12 bases left between them. CDR3 protein: CASSLMVGKETQYF. The DNA for the CDR3 is TGTGCCAGCAGTTTAATGGTGGGAAAGGAGACCCAGTACTTC.

Many counts were recorded for this clonotype. V is TRBV7-2 and J is TRBJ2-1; D is uncertain. V was trimmed by 2 bases and J by 8 bases, leaving 7 bases between them. This CDR3 is built from 12 residues. CDR1 SGHTA and CDR2 FQGNSA come from the germline V gene. CDR3 amino acids: CASSLNWHEQFF. In DNA, the CDR3 is TGTGCCAGCAGCTTAAATTGGCATGAGCAGTTCTTC.